The rows below give T cell receptor beta chains drawn from one sample of a study of T cells in Graves' hyperthyroidism and ophthalmopathy. Using its own MiXCR run on the multiplex PCR reads, TCRdb lists one record per CDR3 protein. The sample lists 350,000 or so distinct CDR3 sequences, about 15% occurring once. The sequenced sample was blood. These receptors were collected from a woman in her twenties or thirties with Graves' hyperthyroidism that later progressed to Graves' ophthalmopathy. Each CDR3 is given with its conserved first and last residue. A D gene is named only where the DNA matches it firmly. Clone size appears in some rows only: once, few, many, or a class for an expanded clone.

>.|13|TRBJ1-3|many|TRBV30
TGTGCCTTACAACGGGAGTCTGGAAACACCATATATTTT
CALQRESGNTIYF
>.|17|TRBJ1-5|few|TRBV3-1
TGTGCCAGCAGCCAAGAGTCTGGAACGGTCCTCCGGGGGCCCCAGCATTTT
CASSQESGTVLRGPQHF
>.|14|TRBJ1-5|.|TRBV20-1
TGCAGTGCTGAGGCCGAGGTCCGCAATCAGCCCCAGCATTTT
CSAEAEVRNQPQHF
>.|15|TRBJ2-7|few|TRBV19
TGTGCCAGTAGTATTGTCGGGAAGAGCTCCTACGAGCAGTACTTC
CASSIVGKSSYEQYF
>TRBD1|16|TRBJ1-3|.|TRBV7-9
TGTGCCAGCAGCTTAACCGGGACAGGGGTTGGAAACACCATATATTTT
CASSLTGTGVGNTIYF
>.|17|TRBJ2-2|.|TRBV7-9
TGTGCCAGCAGCTCCGCGGCAGGGCCAACGAACACCGGGGAGCTGTTTTTT
CASSSAAGPTNTGELFF
>.|13|TRBJ1-2|many|TRBV12-3/TRBV12-4
TGTGCCAGCAGTTTGGAACAGGGCAATGGCTACACCTTC
CASSLEQGNGYTF
>TRBD1|19|TRBJ2-3|.|TRBV27
TGTGCCAGCAGGCGACAGGGGGCGAACTATGGCCGGGGGCCAGATACGCAGTATTTT
CASRRQGANYGRGPDTQYF
>.|12|TRBJ1-5|many|TRBV30
TGTGCCTTAGGCAGGGGTGAGCAGCCCCAGCATTTT
CALGRGEQPQHF
>TRBD1|14|TRBJ1-5|many|TRBV6-1
TGTGCCAGCAGTGGCACAGGGGGGGGTCAGCCCCAGCATTTT
CASSGTGGGQPQHF
>.|14|TRBJ1-2|many|TRBV28
TGTGCCAGCAGTTTAGGGCCTGGCTCCCTAGGCTACACCTTC
CASSLGPGSLGYTF
>.|14|TRBJ2-1|.|TRBV19
TGTGCCAGTAGTATAGTGGGTTCTTACAATGAGCAGTTCTTC
CASSIVGSYNEQFF
>TRBD1|17|TRBJ2-6|many|TRBV28
TGTGCCAGCAGTACCACCTCGACAGGGTCTGGGGCCAACGTCCTGACTTTC
CASSTTSTGSGANVLTF
>.|12|TRBJ1-1|many|TRBV29-1
TGCAGCGTTGAAGCAGACAGTACTGAAGCTTTCTTT
CSVEADSTEAFF
>TRBD1|16|TRBJ2-3|many|TRBV12-3/TRBV12-4
TGTGCCAGCAGCCAACACACAGGGGGTAGCACAGATACGCAGTATTTT
CASSQHTGGSTDTQYF
>TRBD1|13|TRBJ1-1|many|TRBV29-1
TGCAGCGCCCCGGGACAGGGACACACTGAAGCTTTCTTT
CSAPGQGHTEAFF
>.|14|TRBJ2-5|.|TRBV19
TGTGCCAGTAGTACCCGAGGGGGGCTCCGGACCCAGTACTTC
CASSTRGGLRTQYF
>.|16|TRBJ1-2|many|TRBV6-2/TRBV6-3
TGTGCCAGCAGTTACCCTGACAGAATCGCTAACTATGGCTACACCTTC
CASSYPDRIANYGYTF
>TRBD1|13|TRBJ2-7|many|TRBV11-2
TGTGCCAGTAGAGCGACAGGGGGCTACGAGCAGTACTTC
CASRATGGYEQYF
>.|12|TRBJ2-1|many|TRBV29-1
TGCAGCGTTGTCCCGACCTACAATGAGCAGTTCTTC
CSVVPTYNEQFF
>.|14|TRBJ1-3|many|TRBV18
TGTGCCAGCTCAGATCCGTCTGGCGGAAACACCATATATTTT
CASSDPSGGNTIYF
>.|17|TRBJ2-1|many|TRBV24-1
TGTGCCACCAGTGATTCGCCGCGGACTTTAGTCTCCAATGAGCAGTTCTTC
CATSDSPRTLVSNEQFF
>.|14|TRBJ1-3|many|TRBV28
TGTGCCAGCAGAGTCGGGACACTTGGAAACACCATATATTTT
CASRVGTLGNTIYF
>.|13|TRBJ1-3|many|TRBV11-2
TGTGCCAGCAGCTTAGTGGCCGGAAACACCATATATTTT
CASSLVAGNTIYF
>.|16|TRBJ1-3|few|TRBV9
TGTGCCAGCAGCATATACCCAGGGTTCTCTGGAAACACCATATATTTT
CASSIYPGFSGNTIYF
>TRBD2|12|TRBJ2-5|many|TRBV6-1
TGTGCCAGCAGTACGGGAGGGGAGACCCAGTACTTC
CASSTGGETQYF
>.|15|TRBJ1-1|few|TRBV6-2/TRBV6-3
TGTGCCAGCAGACAGGGTGGAGGGTGGGCCACTGAAGCTTTCTTT
CASRQGGGWATEAFF
>.|13|TRBJ2-3|many|TRBV27
TGTGCCATCCTGGACGGAGACACAGATACGCAGTATTTT
CAILDGDTDTQYF
>.|14|TRBJ1-1|many|TRBV11-1
TGTGCCAGCAGCCACCAGACAGAGAACACTGAAGTTTTCTTT
CASSHQTENTEVFF
>.|18|TRBJ1-6|many|TRBV12-3/TRBV12-4
TGTGCCAGCACCCTCGGGGGCCTGAGGGGTTCCTATAATTCACCCCTCCACTTT
CASTLGGLRGSYNSPLHF
>.|17|TRBJ1-4|many|TRBV24-1
TGTGCCACCAGAAGACATCCTCGGGTTTCTCCTAATGAAAAACTGTTTTTT
CATRRHPRVSPNEKLFF
>TRBD2|19|TRBJ2-7|many|TRBV7-2
TGTGCCAGCAGCTTAGAGGTTAGCGGGAGGCCTAGGAGCTCCTACGAGCAGTACTTC
CASSLEVSGRPRSSYEQYF
>.|14|TRBJ2-7|many|TRBV6-1
TGTGCCAGCAGCGTGACAGGAGTAGCCTACGAGCAGTACTTC
CASSVTGVAYEQYF
>.|14|TRBJ1-1|many|TRBV7-9
TGTGCCAGCAGCTTAGTTGCAGGGACCACTGAAGCTTTCTTT
CASSLVAGTTEAFF
>.|15|TRBJ1-1|many|TRBV19
TGTGCCAGTAGTATCCTTGGGGAGACGAACACTGAAGCTTTCTTT
CASSILGETNTEAFF
>TRBD2|16|TRBJ2-1|.|TRBV28
TGTGCCAGCAGTCCTCATAGCGGGGGGGGGGCGAATGAGCAGTTCTTC
CASSPHSGGGANEQFF
>.|14|TRBJ2-1|many|TRBV6-1
TGTGCCAGCAGAGCGTTGAGCTCCTACAATGAGCAGTTCTTC
CASRALSSYNEQFF
>TRBD2|16|TRBJ2-5|many|TRBV13
TGTGCCAGCAGCTTTGGGACGGGCCGGGGGGAAGAGACCCAGTACTTC
CASSFGTGRGEETQYF
>TRBD1|17|TRBJ1-3|few|TRBV18
TGTGCCAGCTCACCCCCATGGACAGGGGACTCCGGAAACACCATATATTTT
CASSPPWTGDSGNTIYF
>TRBD2|18|TRBJ2-3|many|TRBV12-3/TRBV12-4
TGTGCCAGCAGTCCACTCGGTGGTAGCGGGGGGGTCACAGATACGCAGTATTTT
CASSPLGGSGGVTDTQYF
>TRBD2|13|TRBJ2-1|.|TRBV20-1
TGCAGTGGCCAACTAGCGGGAGTGTGGGAGCAGTTCTTC
CSGQLAGVWEQFF
>.|15|TRBJ1-6|many|TRBV28
TGTGCCAGCAGTTTGCGGTGGCAGTATAATTCACCCCTCCACTTT
CASSLRWQYNSPLHF
>.|18|TRBJ2-5|many|TRBV11-2
TGTGCCAGCAGCTTAGGTCCCCTAGGGAGAGATGTCCAAGAGACCCAGTACTTC
CASSLGPLGRDVQETQYF
>.|14|TRBJ1-2|.|TRBV3-1
TGTGCCAGCAGCCAGGGAGCCCAGAAGTATGGCTACACCTTC
CASSQGAQKYGYTF
>TRBD2|16|TRBJ2-7|many|TRBV27
TGTGCCAGCAGTCCGTACGGGAGCGGGGGCCTCTACGAGCAGTACTTC
CASSPYGSGGLYEQYF